Given below is one T cell receptor (beta chain) in context. Its antigen is undetermined. This sample is drawn from a study of a mutant IDH1 vaccine in newly diagnosed glioma. In the study overall: Eight vaccine injections were given to patients in weeks 1, 3, 5, 7, 11, 15, 19 and 23. Patients previously underwent radiotherapy, temozolomide, or both, and most underwent both.

Measured with immunoSEQ multiplex PCR; TCRdb has only the in-frame clones, and not every one. The sample lists approximately 36,000 clones; about 80% were seen once. Time point noted: week 11, during vaccination. Each vaccine dose was 300 ug of mutant IDH1 20-mer peptide, with topical imiquimod. Germline values: CDR1 SGHAT, CDR2 FQNNGV. Trimming shortened V by 1 base and J by 1 base, and 5 bases separated the two germline ends. CDR3 size: 14 residues. The receptor's source is a woman younger than 45 with glioma. Some clones in this sample may be carry-over from other donors' samples. Sequencing was performed on peripheral blood mononuclear cells (PBMCs), taken from a glioma patient whose treatment included an IDH1 peptide vaccine. The genes are TRBV11-2 and TRBJ1-5; D gene uncertain. The CDR3 is CASSLGRSNQPQHF. CDR3 DNA sequence: TGTGCCAGCAGCTTAGGTAGGAGCAATCAGCCCCAGCATTTT. The variable domain in full, with the rest retrieved from reference TRBV11-2 and TRBJ1-5, is EAGVAQSPRYKIIEKRQSVAFWCNPISGHATLYWYQQILGQGPKLLIQFQNNGVVDDSQLPKDRFSAERLKGVDSTLKIQPAKLEDSAVYLCASSLGRSNQPQHFGDGTRLSIL.